This is a list of T cell receptor beta chains from one sample in a study of beta chain features in type 1 diabetes. Sequencing was performed with immunoSEQ multiplex PCR; in TCRdb, only in-frame clones are kept and a portion is missing. In the table there are under 150,000 clones, approximately 10% of which are singletons. Sequencing was performed on central memory CD4+ T cells from blood. Receptors originate from a man aged 25 to 40 with type 1 diabetes. CDR3s include the opening cysteine and the closing phenylalanine or tryptophan. A D gene is named only where the DNA matches it firmly. Not all rows give a size; the values are once, few, many and, for expanded clones, a class.

NA | 13 | TRBD1 | TRBJ1-1 | TRBV2 | CASSGQGGTEAFF | TGTGCCAGCAGTGGTCAGGGGGGCACTGAAGCTTTCTTT
few | 15 | NA | TRBJ2-7 | TRBV11-2 | CASSLDLLRGYEQYF | TGTGCCAGCAGCTTAGATCTACTTCGGGGGTACGAGCAGTACTTC
few | 13 | NA | TRBJ2-7 | TRBV5-1 | CASSLGRANEQYF | TGCGCCAGCAGCTTGGGCAGGGCGAACGAGCAGTACTTC
few | 12 | TRBD2 | TRBJ2-7 | TRBV30 | CAWGAGGYEQYF | TGTGCCTGGGGCGCGGGGGGTTACGAGCAGTACTTC
NA | 13 | NA | TRBJ1-1 | TRBV19 | CASTASGLSEAFF | TGTGCCAGTACGGCCTCAGGGTTAAGTGAAGCTTTCTTT
NA | 13 | TRBD1 | TRBJ1-1 | TRBV6-6 | CASSTGTAPEAFF | TGTGCCAGCAGCACGGGGACAGCCCCTGAAGCTTTCTTT
few | 12 | NA | TRBJ2-7 | TRBV7-8 | CASSPDNYEQYF | TGTGCCAGCAGCCCCGACAACTACGAGCAGTACTTC
NA | 13 | TRBD2 | TRBJ2-1 | TRBV5-1 | CASSQPGGSEQFF | TGCGCCAGCAGCCAACCGGGGGGGAGTGAGCAGTTCTTC
few | 14 | NA | TRBJ1-2 | TRBV28 | CASGPGHHSTGYTF | TGTGCCAGCGGTCCGGGACACCACTCTACCGGCTACACCTTC
NA | 13 | NA | TRBJ2-3 | TRBV29-1 | CSVEDPGADTQYF | TGCAGCGTTGAAGATCCGGGGGCAGATACGCAGTATTTT
NA | 12 | NA | TRBJ1-2 | TRBV7-9 | CASSPTGHGYTF | TGTGCCAGCAGCCCAACAGGGCACGGCTACACCTTC
few | 14 | NA | TRBJ2-5 | TRBV7-2 | CASLPVLGRETQYF | TGTGCCAGCCTCCCCGTTCTAGGGAGGGAGACCCAGTACTTC
few | 13 | TRBD1 | TRBJ1-1 | TRBV2 | CASEGQPNTEAFF | TGTGCCAGCGAGGGACAGCCCAACACTGAAGCTTTCTTT
NA | 15 | TRBD1 | TRBJ1-6 | TRBV5-1 | CASSLEGQYNSPLHF | TGCGCCAGCAGCTTGGAGGGACAGTATAATTCACCCCTCCACTTT
few | 16 | NA | TRBJ2-5 | TRBV9 | CASSASWAGPQETQYF | TGTGCCAGCAGCGCCAGCTGGGCGGGGCCACAAGAGACCCAGTACTTC
NA | 14 | TRBD2 | TRBJ2-1 | TRBV4-3 | CASSQDQGGLEQFF | TGCGCCAGCAGCCAAGATCAGGGAGGGCTTGAGCAGTTCTTC
NA | 15 | NA | TRBJ1-2 | TRBV5-1 | CASSPQSGANRGYTF | TGCGCCAGCAGCCCCCAGTCAGGGGCTAATAGGGGCTACACCTTC
NA | 14 | TRBD1 | TRBJ2-5 | TRBV9 | CASSPTGEQETQYF | TGTGCCAGCAGCCCCACAGGGGAACAAGAGACCCAGTACTTC
few | 13 | NA | TRBJ2-3 | TRBV27 | CASRATGSDTQYF | TGTGCCAGCAGAGCTACAGGGTCAGATACGCAGTATTTT
NA | 16 | TRBD1 | TRBJ2-1 | TRBV4-2 | CASSLGSGQGGHEQFF | TGTGCCAGCAGCTTGGGAAGTGGACAGGGGGGTCATGAGCAGTTCTTC
few | 13 | TRBD1 | TRBJ1-1 | TRBV19 | CASSLRDRVEAFF | TGTGCCAGTAGTCTCCGGGACAGGGTTGAAGCTTTCTTT
few | 15 | NA | TRBJ2-6 | TRBV5-1 | CASRRLESGANVLTF | TGCGCCAGCAGACGACTCGAATCTGGGGCCAACGTCCTGACTTTC
NA | 14 | TRBD1 | TRBJ1-5 | TRBV18 | CASSPLQGAQPQHF | TGTGCCAGCTCACCATTACAGGGGGCTCAGCCCCAGCATTTT
NA | 15 | NA | TRBJ2-3 | TRBV7-9 | CASSLRSDLTDTQYF | TGTGCCAGCAGCTTAAGAAGCGACCTCACAGATACGCAGTATTTT
NA | 14 | NA | TRBJ1-3 | TRBV14 | CASSQDSSGNTIYF | TGTGCCAGCAGCCAGGACAGCTCTGGAAACACCATATATTTT
few | 13 | TRBD1 | TRBJ2-7 | TRBV7-2 | CASSRDRRYEQYF | TGTGCCAGCAGCAGGGACAGGAGATACGAGCAGTACTTC
NA | 14 | NA | TRBJ2-2 | TRBV9 | CASSVERETGELFF | TGTGCCAGCAGCGTAGAACGGGAAACCGGGGAGCTGTTTTTT
NA | 15 | NA | TRBJ2-6 | TRBV28 | CASNDRSSGANVLTF | TGTGCCAGCAACGATAGGAGCTCTGGGGCCAACGTCCTGACTTTC
once | 14 | TRBD1 | TRBJ2-2 | TRBV2 | CASNRGQGAGELFF | TGTGCCAGCAATCGGGGACAGGGGGCCGGGGAGCTGTTTTTT
few | 16 | NA | TRBJ1-1 | TRBV6-5 | CASSYSGRGEGTEAFF | TGTGCCAGCAGTTACTCGGGCAGGGGAGAGGGGACTGAAGCTTTCTTT
NA | 14 | TRBD2 | TRBJ2-1 | TRBV25-1 | CASSGTSGGNEQFF | TGTGCCAGCAGCGGGACTAGCGGGGGCAATGAGCAGTTCTTC
NA | 15 | TRBD1 | TRBJ1-5 | TRBV29-1 | CSVLTGGLGNQPQHF | TGCAGCGTCTTGACAGGGGGATTGGGCAATCAGCCCCAGCATTTT
few | 14 | TRBD1 | TRBJ1-2 | TRBV15 | CATSAGGANYGYTF | TGTGCCACCAGCGCAGGGGGCGCTAACTATGGCTACACCTTC
NA | 14 | NA | TRBJ1-4 | TRBV5-4 | CASSLWRSDEKLFF | TGTGCCAGCAGCTTATGGAGATCAGATGAAAAACTGTTTTTT
NA | 15 | NA | TRBJ1-3 | TRBV11-1 | CASSLRLDSGNTIYF | TGTGCCAGCAGCTTACGACTGGACTCTGGAAACACCATATATTTT
NA | 17 | TRBD1 | TRBJ1-6 | TRBV18 | CASSPLARQGANSPLHF | TGTGCCAGCTCACCCCTAGCCCGACAGGGAGCTAATTCACCCCTCCACTTT
NA | 14 | TRBD1 | TRBJ1-2 | TRBV27 | CASSSGTGADGYTF | TGTGCCAGCAGTTCCGGGACAGGGGCCGATGGCTACACCTTC
few | 14 | NA | TRBJ1-3 | TRBV11-2 | CASSSGPSGNTIYF | TGTGCCAGCAGCTCGGGTCCCTCTGGAAACACCATATATTTT
NA | 15 | NA | TRBJ2-1 | TRBV2 | CASSEGDTTSPEQFF | TGTGCCAGCAGTGAAGGTGATACTACTAGCCCTGAGCAGTTCTTC
few | 13 | NA | TRBJ2-4 | TRBV7-3 | CASSPDRASIQYF | TGTGCCAGCAGCCCGGACAGAGCGAGCATTCAGTACTTC
NA | 15 | TRBD1 | TRBJ2-1 | TRBV7-2 | CASAPQGAGGDEQFF | TGTGCCAGCGCGCCCCAGGGGGCCGGGGGCGATGAGCAGTTCTTC
few | 14 | NA | TRBJ1-5 | TRBV7-8 | CASSLNGVGQPQHF | TGTGCCAGCAGCTTAAATGGAGTGGGTCAGCCCCAGCATTTT
few | 14 | TRBD1 | TRBJ2-7 | TRBV5-1 | CASSLGQGDYEQYF | TGCGCCAGCAGCTTGGGACAGGGGGACTACGAGCAGTACTTC
NA | 16 | TRBD1 | TRBJ2-2 | TRBV10-3 | CASSYLLGTVAGELFF | TGTGCCAGCAGTTACTTGCTAGGGACAGTAGCCGGGGAGCTGTTTTTT
NA | 13 | NA | TRBJ2-1 | TRBV18 | CASSPPNGNEQFF | TGTGCCAGCTCACCTCCAAACGGCAATGAGCAGTTCTTC
NA | 13 | NA | TRBJ1-6 | TRBV6-5 | CASSGNGGSPLHF | TGTGCCAGCAGCGGTAATGGAGGTTCACCCCTCCACTTT
NA | 15 | TRBD2 | TRBJ2-7 | TRBV7-2 | CASSLGLAGDYEQYF | TGTGCCAGCAGCTTGGGGCTAGCGGGGGACTACGAGCAGTACTTC